A selection of T cell receptor beta chains follows, all from one sample in a study of CD8+ T cells in alopecia areata. The table came from immunoSEQ multiplex PCR; TCRdb's copy has only in-frame clones and leaves some out. This table holds approximately 190,000 clones, roughly 60% found once. Material: CD4+ T cells sorted from blood, obtained at week 24, from a patient treated with tofacitinib. The receptors here all came from a human donor with alopecia areata. Both conserved end residues are part of each CDR3. The order of the fields is clone size, D gene, J gene, V gene, CDR3 protein, CDR3 DNA. D genes are given only for firm matches. The size entry is marked missing in some rows and otherwise reads once, few, many or a size class.

abundance: few
d_gene: .
j_gene: TRBJ1-1
v_gene: TRBV5-1
CDR3aa: CASSSDGVVNMNTEAFF
CDR3nt: TGCGCCAGCAGCTCGGATGGAGTAGTTAACATGAACACTGAAGCTTTCTTT

abundance: .
d_gene: .
j_gene: TRBJ2-6
v_gene: TRBV18
CDR3aa: CASSQGHSGANVLTF
CDR3nt: TGTGCCAGCTCCCAAGGACACTCTGGGGCCAACGTCCTGACTTTC

abundance: few
d_gene: .
j_gene: TRBJ1-1
v_gene: TRBV9
CDR3aa: CASSVVPEMNTEAFF
CDR3nt: TGTGCCAGCAGCGTAGTTCCAGAGATGAACACTGAAGCTTTCTTT

abundance: .
d_gene: .
j_gene: TRBJ2-7
v_gene: TRBV30
CDR3aa: CAWSVPSRSYEQYF
CDR3nt: TGTGCCTGGAGTGTACCCAGTCGCTCCTACGAGCAGTACTTC

abundance: .
d_gene: .
j_gene: TRBJ1-6
v_gene: TRBV10-3
CDR3aa: CAASQGSSPLHF
CDR3nt: TGTGCCGCGTCACAGGGAAGCTCACCCCTCCACTTT

abundance: few
d_gene: TRBD1
j_gene: TRBJ1-5
v_gene: TRBV4-1
CDR3aa: CASSRLAQGINQPQHF
CDR3nt: TGCGCCAGCAGCCGATTAGCACAGGGGATCAATCAGCCCCAGCATTTT

abundance: .
d_gene: .
j_gene: TRBJ1-2
v_gene: TRBV2
CDR3aa: CASGVDGGYTF
CDR3nt: TGTGCCAGCGGGGTCGACGGGGGCTACACCTTC

abundance: .
d_gene: TRBD1
j_gene: TRBJ1-2
v_gene: TRBV25-1
CDR3aa: CASSEYFGSGGNYGYTF
CDR3nt: TGTGCCAGCAGTGAATATTTCGGTTCAGGGGGAAACTATGGCTACACCTTC

abundance: .
d_gene: .
j_gene: TRBJ2-2
v_gene: TRBV15
CDR3aa: CATSRGRAGGELFF
CDR3nt: TGTGCCACCAGCAGAGGACGGGCAGGAGGGGAGCTGTTTTTT

abundance: few
d_gene: .
j_gene: TRBJ2-3
v_gene: TRBV2
CDR3aa: CASRAESRGRDTQYF
CDR3nt: TGTGCCAGCAGAGCAGAGAGTAGGGGGAGGGATACGCAGTATTTT

abundance: .
d_gene: .
j_gene: TRBJ1-1
v_gene: TRBV18
CDR3aa: CASSPFREGTEAFF
CDR3nt: TGTGCCAGCTCACCGTTCCGGGAGGGGACTGAAGCTTTCTTT

abundance: .
d_gene: .
j_gene: TRBJ2-5
v_gene: TRBV5-1
CDR3aa: CASRRTLAQETQYF
CDR3nt: TGCGCCAGCAGGCGAACCTTGGCGCAAGAGACCCAGTACTTC

abundance: .
d_gene: TRBD1
j_gene: TRBJ1-2
v_gene: TRBV15
CDR3aa: CATSGHRGGSYGYTF
CDR3nt: TGTGCCACCAGCGGACACAGGGGGGGAAGTTATGGCTACACCTTC

abundance: .
d_gene: .
j_gene: TRBJ2-7
v_gene: TRBV4-2
CDR3aa: CASSPATGSKVYEQYF
CDR3nt: TGTGCCAGCAGCCCGGCTACGGGGAGTAAGGTCTACGAGCAGTACTTC

abundance: .
d_gene: .
j_gene: TRBJ2-7
v_gene: TRBV4-3
CDR3aa: CASSQVGRASYEQYF
CDR3nt: TGCGCCAGCAGCCAAGTTGGAAGGGCCTCCTACGAGCAGTACTTC

abundance: .
d_gene: .
j_gene: TRBJ2-1
v_gene: TRBV30
CDR3aa: CASNSRLYNEQFF
CDR3nt: TGTGCCTCTAACAGTCGATTGTACAATGAGCAGTTCTTC

abundance: few
d_gene: .
j_gene: TRBJ2-3
v_gene: TRBV25-1
CDR3aa: CASSESDGNTDTQYF
CDR3nt: TGTGCCAGCAGTGAATCGGACGGGAACACAGATACGCAGTATTTT

abundance: .
d_gene: .
j_gene: TRBJ1-2
v_gene: TRBV28
CDR3aa: CASSPPRRGYGYTF
CDR3nt: TGTGCCAGCAGTCCTCCTCGACGGGGCTATGGCTACACCTTC

abundance: .
d_gene: .
j_gene: TRBJ2-7
v_gene: TRBV20-1
CDR3aa: CSARRLYEQYF
CDR3nt: TGCAGTGCTAGAAGGTTGTACGAGCAGTACTTC

abundance: few
d_gene: .
j_gene: TRBJ1-6
v_gene: TRBV28
CDR3aa: CASRQEYNSPLHF
CDR3nt: TGTGCCAGCCGACAGGAGTATAATTCACCCCTCCACTTT

abundance: .
d_gene: .
j_gene: TRBJ2-7
v_gene: TRBV30
CDR3aa: CAWSPLGSYEQYF
CDR3nt: TGTGCCTGGAGTCCCTTGGGGTCCTACGAGCAGTACTTC

abundance: .
d_gene: TRBD2
j_gene: TRBJ2-3
v_gene: TRBV7-2
CDR3aa: CASSSYTSASTDTQYF
CDR3nt: TGTGCCAGCAGCTCTTATACTAGCGCTAGCACAGATACGCAGTATTTT

abundance: .
d_gene: .
j_gene: TRBJ1-2
v_gene: TRBV29-1
CDR3aa: CSVEVEKANYGYTF
CDR3nt: TGCAGCGTTGAAGTCGAAAAAGCTAACTATGGCTACACCTTC

abundance: .
d_gene: .
j_gene: TRBJ1-5
v_gene: TRBV6-5
CDR3aa: CASSYNRQTNQPQHF
CDR3nt: TGTGCCAGCAGTTACAACCGGCAAACCAATCAGCCCCAGCATTTT

abundance: .
d_gene: TRBD2
j_gene: TRBJ2-1
v_gene: TRBV4-3
CDR3aa: CASSQEAGARNEQFF
CDR3nt: TGCGCCAGCAGCCAAGAGGCGGGAGCCAGGAATGAGCAGTTCTTC

abundance: .
d_gene: .
j_gene: TRBJ2-5
v_gene: TRBV29-1
CDR3aa: CSGYRVGETQYF
CDR3nt: TGCAGTGGTTATAGGGTTGGAGAGACCCAGTACTTC

abundance: .
d_gene: TRBD1
j_gene: TRBJ2-7
v_gene: TRBV7-2
CDR3aa: CASSLVRGSYEQYF
CDR3nt: TGTGCCAGCAGCTTAGTCAGGGGGTCCTACGAGCAGTACTTC

abundance: .
d_gene: TRBD2
j_gene: TRBJ2-3
v_gene: TRBV7-2
CDR3aa: CAAGGPRTDTQYF
CDR3nt: TGTGCCGCGGGGGGTCCGAGGACAGATACGCAGTATTTT